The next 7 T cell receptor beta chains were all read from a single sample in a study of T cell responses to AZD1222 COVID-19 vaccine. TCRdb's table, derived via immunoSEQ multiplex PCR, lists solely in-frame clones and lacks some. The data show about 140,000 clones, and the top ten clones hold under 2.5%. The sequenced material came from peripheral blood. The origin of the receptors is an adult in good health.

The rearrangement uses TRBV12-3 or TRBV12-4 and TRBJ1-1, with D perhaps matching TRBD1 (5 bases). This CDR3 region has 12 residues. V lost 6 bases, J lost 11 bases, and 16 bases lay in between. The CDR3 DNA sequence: TGTGCCAGCAGGGGGGATCGCGGTAAGGCTTTCTTT. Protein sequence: CASRGDRGKAFF.

The CDR3 reads CASSLGSSVQYF. For the CDR3, the DNA is TGTGCCAGCAGCTTAGGCAGTTCGGTTCAGTACTTC. The chain joins TRBV7-2 to TRBJ2-4; no clear D. Germline V gene data show CDR1 as SGHTA and CDR2 as FQGNSA. Trimming stripped 1 base from V and 11 bases from J, with 9 bases between. CDR3 length equals 12 residues. The whole variable domain, remainder taken from reference TRBV7-2 and TRBJ2-4, is GAGVSQSPSNKVTEKGKDVELRCDPISGHTALYWYRQSLGQGLEFLIYFQGNSAPDKSGLPSDRFSAERTGGSVSTLTIQRTQQEDSAVYLCASSLGSSVQYFGAGTRLSVL.

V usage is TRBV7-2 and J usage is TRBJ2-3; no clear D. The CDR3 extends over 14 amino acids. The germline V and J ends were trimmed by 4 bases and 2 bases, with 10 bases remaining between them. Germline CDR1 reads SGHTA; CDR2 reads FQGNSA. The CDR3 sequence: CASSSYSATDTQYF. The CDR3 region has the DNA TGTGCCAGCAGCTCGTACTCAGCCACAGATACGCAGTATTTT. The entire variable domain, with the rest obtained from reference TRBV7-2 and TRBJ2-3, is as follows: GAGVSQSPSNKVTEKGKDVELRCDPISGHTALYWYRQSLGQGLEFLIYFQGNSAPDKSGLPSDRFSAERTGGSVSTLTIQRTQQEDSAVYLCASSSYSATDTQYFGPGTRLTVL.

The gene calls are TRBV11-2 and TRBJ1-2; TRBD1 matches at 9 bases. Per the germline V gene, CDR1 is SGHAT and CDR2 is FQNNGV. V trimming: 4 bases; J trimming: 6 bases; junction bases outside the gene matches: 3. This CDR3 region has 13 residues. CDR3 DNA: TGTGCCAGCAGCTATGACAGGGGGGATGGCTACACCTTC. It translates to CASSYDRGDGYTF.

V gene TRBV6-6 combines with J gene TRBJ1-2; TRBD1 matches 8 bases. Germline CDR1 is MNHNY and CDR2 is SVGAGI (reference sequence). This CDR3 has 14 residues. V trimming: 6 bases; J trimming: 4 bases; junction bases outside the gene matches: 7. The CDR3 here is CASRETGDFYGYTF. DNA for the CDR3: TGTGCCAGCAGGGAGACAGGGGACTTCTATGGCTACACCTTC.

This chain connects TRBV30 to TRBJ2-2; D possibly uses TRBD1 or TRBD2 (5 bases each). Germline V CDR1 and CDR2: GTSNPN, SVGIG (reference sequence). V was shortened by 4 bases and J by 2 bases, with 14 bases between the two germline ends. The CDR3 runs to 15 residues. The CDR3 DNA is TGTGCCTGGAAAACGGGACGGACTAACACCGGGGAGCTGTTTTTT. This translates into CAWKTGRTNTGELFF.

CDR3: CASSRTDQPQHF. CDR3 bases: TGTGCCAGCAGCAGGACGGATCAGCCCCAGCATTTT. The chain couples TRBV21-1 to TRBJ1-5. TRBV21-1 is annotated as a pseudogene. The CDR3 totals 12 residues.